This T cell receptor beta chain was profiled in a study of neurological immune-mediated disorders. As for this clonotype: The target antigen is unknown.

The germline gives CDR1 KGHSH, CDR2 LQKENI. The CDR3 extends over 14 amino acids. The V segment lost 5 bases and the J segment 11 bases; nucleotides outside the gene matches: 11. From 2 million PBMCs stored at -80 C, the unsorted libraries were generated. Findings of the study overall: Patients with HTLV-1-associated myelopathy showed the most TCR clonal expansion. Those with multiple sclerosis showed the least, falling below healthy controls. When grouped phylogenetically, the repertoires of 18 of the 34 multiple sclerosis patients fell together in one related-CDR3 cluster, which is a possible signature.

Synthesis of cDNA was performed by 5'RACE using 10-nucleotide random UMIs. In TCRdb, the 5' RACE reads were re-called with MiXCR into one record per CDR3 protein. The sample has almost 85,000 distinct CDR3 sequences; around 2.6% are singletons. What was sequenced was PBMCs. The sequence derives from a young woman with multiple sclerosis. The chain employs TRBV18 and TRBJ2-1; TRBD2 matches at 8 bases. For the CDR3, the DNA is TGTGCCAGCTCAGACGGACTAGCCGGGGATAAGCAGTTCTTC. It is translated as CASSDGLAGDKQFF.